This T cell receptor beta chain is drawn from a study of T cell responses to AZD1222 COVID-19 vaccine. Study conclusions and caveats: A mostly white British donor set with more females was recruited, and clonal diversity was possibly underestimated. Every sample of the repertoires postdated the peak T cell response. Reportedly, close to half of spike-specific TCRs are directed against unmutated variant regions.

The method was immunoSEQ multiplex PCR; TCRdb's version includes in-frame clones alone and lacks a portion of them. This table has about 110,000 clones, around 90% appearing once. Both about-4-week and about-12-week second-dose recipients were combined. As to this clone: The antigen remains undetermined.

CDR1 MDHEN and CDR2 SYDVKM come from the germline V gene. Trimming cost V 5 bases and J 8 bases; bases outside gene matches: 8. There are 13 residues in the CDR3. The chain joins TRBV28 to TRBJ1-2; 7 nucleotides agree with TRBD1. This clonotype originated in an adult who received the AZD1222 COVID-19 vaccine. Specimen: peripheral blood, collected 28 days after the second AZD1222 dose. CDR3 in amino acids: CASSPSTGSGYTF. The CDR3 nucleotides read TGTGCCAGCAGTCCATCGACAGGGTCGGGCTACACCTTC.